Each of the 7 T cell receptor beta chains below was sequenced from the same sample in a study of shared clonotypes between healthy human individuals. Measured with immunoSEQ multiplex PCR; TCRdb has only the in-frame clones, and not every one. The profile shows roughly 640,000 clones, around 72% of them singletons. The sequenced sample consisted of memory CD4+ T cells sorted from blood. Subset given: CD45RA-negative fraction. The receptor source for this set is a woman in her twenties or thirties in good health.

The chain couples TRBV11-2 to TRBJ2-3; tentatively, D is TRBD2 (5 bases). CDR1 is SGHAT, CDR2 FQNNGV, per germline. Trimming removed 5 bases at V and 4 bases at J, with 10 bases between. The CDR3 has 13 residues. The CDR3 region is CASSHGLADTQYF. CDR3 coding DNA: TGTGCCAGCAGCCACGGACTGGCAGATACGCAGTATTTT. The full variable domain, completed using reference TRBV11-2 and TRBJ2-3, is EAGVAQSPRYKIIEKRQSVAFWCNPISGHATLYWYQQILGQGPKLLIQFQNNGVVDDSQLPKDRFSAERLKGVDSTLKIQPAKLEDSAVYLCASSHGLADTQYFGPGTRLTVL.

The CDR3 DNA sequence: TGTGCCAGCAGCGCAACCTACTCCTCGACAGTCATCACTGAAGCTTTCTTT. Amino acid sequence: CASSATYSSTVITEAFF. The chain carries TRBV13 and TRBJ1-1; a possible D gene is TRBD1 (5 bases). V lost 5 bases, J lost 4 bases, and 23 bases lay in between. The CDR3 length is 17 residues. CDR1 and CDR2 from the germline V gene are PRHDT and FYEKMQ (reference sequence).

This clone showed up just once. Other DNA sequences of this sample code for an identical CDR3. V usage is TRBV10-1 and J usage is TRBJ2-5; possible D gene TRBD2, 5 bases. Trimming pared 5 bases from V and 3 bases from J, leaving 7 bases between. CDR3 length: 12 residues. Germline V lookup: CDR1 WNHNN, CDR2 SYGVQD (reference sequence). As DNA, the CDR3 is TGCGCCAGCAGTCGGGATAAAGAGACCCAGTACTTC. It codes for CASSRDKETQYF.

The J gene is TRBJ2-2, the V gene TRBV2; 9 bases are shared with TRBD2. The CDR3 loop spans 15 amino acids. CDR1 is SNHLY and CDR2 is FYNNEI in the germline V gene. V lost 3 bases, J lost 7 bases, and 6 bases stayed unmatched. The CDR3 loop reads CASSELAGAVGELFF. In nucleotides, the CDR3 is TGTGCCAGCAGTGAGTTAGCGGGAGCCGTCGGGGAGCTGTTTTTT.

The chain recombines TRBV28 with TRBJ1-4; unclear D gene. The germline CDR1 and CDR2 sequences are MDHEN and SYDVKM. The CDR3 sequence is 13 residues long. V lost 5 bases to trimming and J lost 11 bases, with 15 bases between them. The chain's CDR3 is CASSPRPTSKLFF. The CDR3 nucleotides are TGTGCCAGCAGTCCTCGCCCGACGAGCAAACTGTTTTTT.

The CDR3 coding sequence is TGTGCCAGTAGAGACAGGGAACCACCCCAGCATTTT. Translated, it gives CASRDREPPQHF. This chain links TRBV19 with TRBJ1-5; TRBD1 matches 7 bases. V lost 6 bases and J lost 10; bases outside the gene matches: 6. CDR3 size: 12 residues. Germline V lookup: CDR1 LNHDA, CDR2 SQIVND (reference sequence).

The V gene is TRBV5-1, the J gene TRBJ2-7, with D possibly TRBD2 on 6 matching bases. Germline values: CDR1 SGHRS, CDR2 YFSETQ. The CDR3 is 15 residues long. Trimming took off 3 bases at V and 2 bases at J, with 15 bases between the two ends. The CDR3 loop reads CASSSQPRRAYEQYF. The CDR3 DNA sequence: TGCGCCAGCAGCTCACAGCCTAGGAGGGCCTACGAGCAGTACTTC.